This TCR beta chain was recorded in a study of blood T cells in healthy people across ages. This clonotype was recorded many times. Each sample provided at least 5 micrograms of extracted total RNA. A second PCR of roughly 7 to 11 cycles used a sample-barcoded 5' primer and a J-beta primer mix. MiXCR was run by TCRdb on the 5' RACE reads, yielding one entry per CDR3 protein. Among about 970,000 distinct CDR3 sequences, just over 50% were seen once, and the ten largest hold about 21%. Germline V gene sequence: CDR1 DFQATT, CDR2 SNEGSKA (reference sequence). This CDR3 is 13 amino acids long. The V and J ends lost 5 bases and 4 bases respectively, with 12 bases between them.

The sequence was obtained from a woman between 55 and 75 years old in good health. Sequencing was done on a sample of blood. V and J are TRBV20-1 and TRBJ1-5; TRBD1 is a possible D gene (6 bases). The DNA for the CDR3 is TGCAGTGCTGCTGGACAGCTAAATCAGCCCCAGCATTTT. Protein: CSAAGQLNQPQHF.